Following are 12 T cell receptor beta chains from one sample sequenced in a study of spatial heterogeneity in lung cancer. Study-level findings and limits: How many expanded intratumoral alpha and beta TCRs were present tracked the tumor mutation count, which was a count of nonsynonymous mutations.

MiXCR, run by TCRdb on the 5' RACE reads, gives a single entry per CDR3 protein. The table records some 3,200 distinct CDR3 sequences, roughly 4.6% of them present only once. Antigens for these TCRs are unknown. As for time point: sample taken at primary tumor resection. The sequences come from lung tumor tissue, collected at surgery. All receptors derive from a female donor with early-stage non-small cell lung cancer.

By frequency in the sample, this clonotype is medium-sized. With the library built for alpha chains, this beta chain is off target and its frequency is not meaningful. The chain is built from TRBV12-3 or TRBV12-4 and TRBJ2-1; 9 bases are a match to TRBD2. CDR3 length: 18 residues. V dropped 5 bases and J dropped 7; count of bases not matched to a gene: 18. The CDR3 DNA follows: TGTGCCAGCAGTCTACCTAGCGGGGCACCAAGGGGCAAGAATGAGCAGTTCTTC. Translating it yields CASSLPSGAPRGKNEQFF.

This clonotype was seen at least ten times. Because this beta chain is a stray read in a library intended to capture alpha chains, its abundance should not be given much weight. The chain combines TRBV6-6 with TRBJ2-4; tentative D call: TRBD2 (5 bases). V gave up 5 bases and J gave up 0 bases, with 20 bases separating them. The length of the CDR3 is 18 residues. The germline V gene encodes CDR1 MNHNY and CDR2 SVGAGI (reference sequence). CDR3 sequence: CASSARSQRTLAKNIQYF. In DNA, the CDR3 is TGTGCCAGCAGTGCCCGTTCCCAGCGGACTCTAGCCAAAAACATTCAGTACTTC.

This clonotype was seen at least ten times. This beta chain is a stray sequence in a library constructed for alpha chains; its clone size is not meaningful. The V gene is TRBV9, the J gene TRBJ2-7; 7 bases fit TRBD2. Germline V gene data show CDR1 as SGDLS and CDR2 as YYNGEE. The length of the CDR3 is 13 residues. Trimming took 4 bases from V and 3 from J; bases not matched to a gene: 4. In DNA, the CDR3 is TGTGCCAGCAGCCCGGGACTATTCTACGAGCAGTACTTC. It translates to CASSPGLFYEQYF. Looking up the rest from reference TRBV9 and TRBJ2-7 gives the full variable domain: DSGVTQTPKHLITATGQRVTLRCSPRSGDLSVYWYQQSLDQGLQFLIQYYNGEERAKGNILERFSAQQFPDLHSELNLSSLELGDSALYFCASSPGLFYEQYFGPGTRLTVT.

This clonotype is medium-sized within its sample. This beta chain lies outside the target of a library built for alpha chains; its clone size means little. The gene calls are TRBV6-2 or TRBV6-3 and TRBJ1-6; D is unresolved. Germline assignment: CDR1 MNHEY and CDR2 SVGEGT. The CDR3 runs 11 residues. V dropped 8 bases and J dropped 9 bases, with 8 bases sitting between them. CDR3 DNA: TGTGCCAGCGGCCGCGGTTCACCCCTCCACTTT. As protein: CASGRGSPLHF.

Relative to its sample, this clonotype is medium-sized. The size of this beta chain means little, since it is a stray read in a library made for alpha chains. The rearrangement joins TRBV24-1 to TRBJ2-1; 9 bases map to TRBD2. The CDR3 consists of 16 residues. V lost 4 bases and J lost 6; bases outside the gene matches: 9. Germline CDR1 KGHDR, CDR2 SFDVKD. CDR3 coding DNA: TGTGCCACCAGTGAGTTAGCGGGAGTAAAGGTCAATGAGCAGTTCTTC. Translated: CATSELAGVKVNEQFF.

A note on this clonotype: The library was designed around alpha chains, so this beta chain is a stray read whose abundance carries little weight. The chain joins TRBV7-3 to TRBJ1-1, with a possible D match to TRBD1 (6 bases). The V end lost 4 bases, the J end lost 1 base, and 7 bases lay between the germline ends. Germline values: CDR1 SGHTA, CDR2 FQGTGA. This CDR3 is built from 13 residues. This CDR3 is CASSSTGNTEAFF. The CDR3 DNA is TGTGCCAGCAGCTCGACAGGGAACACTGAAGCTTTCTTT.

This clonotype was counted ten times or more. Little can be read into the size of this beta chain, an off-target read in a library designed for alpha chains. The CDR3 bases are TGTGCCAGCAGCCGTATAGGAACTAGCGGGGGGCCAGGCACAGATACGCAGTATTTT. Its translation: CASSRIGTSGGPGTDTQYF. The rearrangement links TRBV7-3 to TRBJ2-3; the match to TRBD2 covers 12 bases. Germline-derived CDR1 and CDR2 are SGHTA and FQGTGA. This CDR3 comprises 19 residues. V shed 5 bases, J shed 1 base, and the junction held 13 bases outside the gene matches.

This clonotype was seen only a few times. This beta chain lies outside the target of a library built for alpha chains; its clone size means little. This chain joins TRBV5-1 and TRBJ2-3; D is possibly TRBD1 (6 bases). The CDR3 totals 15 residues. CDR1 and CDR2 from the germline V gene are SGHRS and YFSETQ. Trimming cost V 5 bases and J 0 bases, with 13 bases left between them. CDR3 residues: CASSPGHSSTDTQYF. The CDR3 DNA reads as TGCGCCAGCAGTCCGGGACACTCTAGCACAGATACGCAGTATTTT.

By proportion, this clonotype is medium-sized. This beta chain is an unintended read in a library built for alpha chains; its size means little. The V call is TRBV20-1, the J call TRBJ2-4; 9 nucleotides agree with TRBD2. The CDR3 covers 14 residues. The V segment lost 6 bases and the J segment 6 bases; nucleotides outside the gene matches: 9. CDR1 is DFQATT and CDR2 is SNEGSKA in the germline V gene (reference sequence). The CDR3 DNA reads as TGCAGTGCCACGGCGGGTAGCGGGAGAAACATTCAGTACTTC. Its protein is CSATAGSGRNIQYF.

Remarks on this clonotype: A library made for alpha chains picked up this beta chain off target, so its size means little. CDR3: CASSLGLARGDTQYF. CDR3 bases: TGCGCCAGCAGCTTAGGACTAGCAAGGGGAGATACGCAGTATTTT. The chain employs TRBV5-1 and TRBJ2-3; 8 bases agree with TRBD2. The germline gives CDR1 SGHRS, CDR2 YFSETQ. The CDR3 spans 15 residues. J lost 5 bases, V lost 2 bases, and 7 bases had no gene match.

Many counts were recorded for this clonotype. As an off-target read in a library built for alpha chains, this beta chain has a frequency of little significance. The chain recombines TRBV28 with TRBJ2-7; no reliable D call. The germline gives CDR1 MDHEN, CDR2 SYDVKM. This CDR3 is built from 13 residues. Trimming stripped 3 bases from V and 4 bases from J, with 10 bases between. The chain's CDR3 is CASSLFLGYEQYV. As DNA, the CDR3 is TGTGCCAGCAGTTTGTTTTTGGGGTACGAGCAGTACGTC.

This clonotype is judged medium-sized (0.01 to 0.1%). A library prepared for alpha chains yielded this beta chain as an off-target read; its size is of little meaning. This sequence joins TRBV20-1 and TRBJ2-7, with a weak D call TRBD2 (6 bases). The ends were cut back, 3 bases at V and 5 bases at J, with 11 bases in the middle. Germline lookup yields CDR1 DFQATT and CDR2 SNEGSKA (reference sequence). This CDR3 comprises 12 residues. Here the CDR3 reads CSASVTSHEQYF. The CDR3 DNA sequence: TGCAGTGCTAGTGTGACTAGTCACGAGCAGTACTTC.